The sequence of this T cell receptor beta chain was determined in a study of identical twins. This CDR3 is 16 amino acids long. The germline V and J ends were trimmed by 6 bases and 8 bases, with 22 bases remaining between them. TCRdb used MiXCR to reprocess the 5' RACE reads, holding one entry per CDR3 protein. This table has some 210,000 distinct CDR3 sequences, around 15% appearing once. At least ten counts were recorded for this clonotype. The data also belong to a second study, concerning T cells expressing NK-cell markers. In that study: Most of the eight sequenced donors were HCMV-seropositive; one was seronegative. The sorts in several experiments were restricted to alpha-beta TCR T cells by an anti-gamma-delta TCR antibody. Uncertainty persisted over the HCMV specificity of expanded NKG2C+ T cell clones.

V usage is TRBV12-3 or TRBV12-4 and J usage is TRBJ1-4; perhaps TRBD1 as D (6 bases). The source of this sequence is a woman aged 18-35 years in good health. The sequenced sample was CD8+ T cells sorted from blood. CDR3 DNA sequence: TGTGCCAGCAGCGAGACAACGACAGGCGGGGGAGAAAAACTGTTTTTT. This translates into CASSETTTGGGEKLFF.